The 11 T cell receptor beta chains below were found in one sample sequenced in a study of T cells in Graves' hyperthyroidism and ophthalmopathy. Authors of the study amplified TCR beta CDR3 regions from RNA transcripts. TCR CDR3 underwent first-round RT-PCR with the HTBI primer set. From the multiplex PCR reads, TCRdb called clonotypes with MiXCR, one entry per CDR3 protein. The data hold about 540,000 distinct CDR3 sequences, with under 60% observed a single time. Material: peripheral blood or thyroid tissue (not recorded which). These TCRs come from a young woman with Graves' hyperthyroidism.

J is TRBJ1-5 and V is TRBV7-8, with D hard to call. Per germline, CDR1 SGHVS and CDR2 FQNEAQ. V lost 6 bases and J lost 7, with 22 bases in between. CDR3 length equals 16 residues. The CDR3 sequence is CASSRGLAGYEQPQHF. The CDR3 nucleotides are TGTGCCAGCAGTAGAGGACTAGCGGGATACGAGCAGCCCCAGCATTTT.

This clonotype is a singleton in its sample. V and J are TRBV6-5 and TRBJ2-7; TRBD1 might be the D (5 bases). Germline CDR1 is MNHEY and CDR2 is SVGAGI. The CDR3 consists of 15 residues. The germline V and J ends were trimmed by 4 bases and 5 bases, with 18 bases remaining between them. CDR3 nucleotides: TGTGCCAGCAGTTTAGGTGGCAGGGATAGAGACGAGCAGTACTTC. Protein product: CASSLGGRDRDEQYF.

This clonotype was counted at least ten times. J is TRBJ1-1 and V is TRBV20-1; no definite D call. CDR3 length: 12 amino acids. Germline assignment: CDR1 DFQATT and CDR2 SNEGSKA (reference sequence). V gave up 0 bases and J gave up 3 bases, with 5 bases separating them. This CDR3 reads CSARDVYTEAFF. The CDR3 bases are TGCAGTGCTAGAGATGTCTACACTGAAGCTTTCTTT.

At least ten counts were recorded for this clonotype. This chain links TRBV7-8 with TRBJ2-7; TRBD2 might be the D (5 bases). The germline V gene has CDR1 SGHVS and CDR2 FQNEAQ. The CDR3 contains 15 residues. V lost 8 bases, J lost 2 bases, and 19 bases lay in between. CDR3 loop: CASAARSPRAYEQYF. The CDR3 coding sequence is TGTGCCAGCGCGGCCCGATCTCCGCGGGCCTACGAGCAGTACTTC.

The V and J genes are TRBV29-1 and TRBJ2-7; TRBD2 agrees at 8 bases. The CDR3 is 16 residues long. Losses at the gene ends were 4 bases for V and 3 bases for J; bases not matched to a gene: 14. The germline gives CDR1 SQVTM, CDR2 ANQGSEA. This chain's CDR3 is CSVGPGLAGDGYEQYF. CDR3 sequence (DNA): TGCAGCGTTGGTCCGGGGCTAGCGGGCGATGGCTACGAGCAGTACTTC.

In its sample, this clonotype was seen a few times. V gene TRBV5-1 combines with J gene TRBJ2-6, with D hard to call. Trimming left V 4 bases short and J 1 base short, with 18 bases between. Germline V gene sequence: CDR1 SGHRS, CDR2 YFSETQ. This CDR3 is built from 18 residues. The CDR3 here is CASSLWVLNPSGANVLTF. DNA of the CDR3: TGCGCCAGCAGCCTTTGGGTTTTGAACCCTTCTGGGGCCAACGTCCTGACTTTC.

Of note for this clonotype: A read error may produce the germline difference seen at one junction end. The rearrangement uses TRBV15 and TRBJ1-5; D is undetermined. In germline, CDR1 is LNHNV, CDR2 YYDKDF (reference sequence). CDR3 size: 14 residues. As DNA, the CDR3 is TGTGCTACCAGCGGAGGCGGTAGCAATCAGCCCCAGCATTTT. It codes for CATSGGGSNQPQHF.

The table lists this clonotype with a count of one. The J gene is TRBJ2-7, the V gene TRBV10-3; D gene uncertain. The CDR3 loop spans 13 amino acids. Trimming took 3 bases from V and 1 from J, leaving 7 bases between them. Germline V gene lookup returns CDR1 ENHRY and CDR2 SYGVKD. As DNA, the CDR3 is TGTGCCATCAGTGACAGCCGATCCTACGAGCAGTACTTC. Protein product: CAISDSRSYEQYF.

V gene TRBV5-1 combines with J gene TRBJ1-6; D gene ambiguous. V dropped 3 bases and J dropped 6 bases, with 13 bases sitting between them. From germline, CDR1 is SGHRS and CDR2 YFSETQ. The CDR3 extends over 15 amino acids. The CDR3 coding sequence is TGCGCCAGCAGCTCTCTGGGAACGCCTAATTCACCCCTCCACTTT. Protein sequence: CASSSLGTPNSPLHF.

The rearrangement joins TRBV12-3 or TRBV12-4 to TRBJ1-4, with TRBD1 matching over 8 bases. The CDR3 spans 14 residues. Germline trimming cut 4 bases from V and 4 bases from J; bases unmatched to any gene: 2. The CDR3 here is CASSWTGSNEKLFF. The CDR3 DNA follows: TGTGCCAGCAGTTGGACAGGGAGTAATGAAAAACTGTTTTTT.

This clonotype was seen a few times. As DNA, the CDR3 is TGCAGTGCCAGGGACGGGGGGAAAGACACTGAAGCTTTCTTT. As protein: CSARDGGKDTEAFF. The gene calls are TRBV20-1 and TRBJ1-1; the D gene is possibly TRBD1 (5 bases). Germline V gene sequence: CDR1 DFQATT, CDR2 SNEGSKA (reference sequence). The CDR3 consists of 14 residues. V lost 6 bases and J lost 3, with 17 bases in between.